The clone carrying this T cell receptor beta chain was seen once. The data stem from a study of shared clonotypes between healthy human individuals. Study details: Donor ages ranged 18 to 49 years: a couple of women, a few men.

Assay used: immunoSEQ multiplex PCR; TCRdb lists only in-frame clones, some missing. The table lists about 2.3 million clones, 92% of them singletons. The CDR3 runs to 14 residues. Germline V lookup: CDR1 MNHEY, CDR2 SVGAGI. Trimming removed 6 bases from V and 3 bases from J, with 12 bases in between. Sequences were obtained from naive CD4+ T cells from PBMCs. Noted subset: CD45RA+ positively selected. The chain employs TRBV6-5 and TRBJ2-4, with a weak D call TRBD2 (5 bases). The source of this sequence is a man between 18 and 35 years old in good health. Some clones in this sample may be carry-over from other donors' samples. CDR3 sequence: CASRGTRGKNIQYF. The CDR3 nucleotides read TGTGCCAGCAGAGGTACTCGGGGCAAAAACATTCAGTACTTC.